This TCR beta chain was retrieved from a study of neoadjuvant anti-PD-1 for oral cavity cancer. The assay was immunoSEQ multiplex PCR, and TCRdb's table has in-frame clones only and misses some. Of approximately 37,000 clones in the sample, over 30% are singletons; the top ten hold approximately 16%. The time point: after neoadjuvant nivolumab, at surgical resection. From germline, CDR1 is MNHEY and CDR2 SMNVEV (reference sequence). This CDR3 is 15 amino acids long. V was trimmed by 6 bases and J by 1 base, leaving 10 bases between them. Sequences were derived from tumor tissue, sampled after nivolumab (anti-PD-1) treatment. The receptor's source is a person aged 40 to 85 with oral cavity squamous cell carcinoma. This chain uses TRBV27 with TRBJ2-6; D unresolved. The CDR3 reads CASSSIRSGANVLTF. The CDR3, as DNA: TGTGCCAGCAGCTCAATCAGATCTGGGGCCAACGTCCTGACTTTC.